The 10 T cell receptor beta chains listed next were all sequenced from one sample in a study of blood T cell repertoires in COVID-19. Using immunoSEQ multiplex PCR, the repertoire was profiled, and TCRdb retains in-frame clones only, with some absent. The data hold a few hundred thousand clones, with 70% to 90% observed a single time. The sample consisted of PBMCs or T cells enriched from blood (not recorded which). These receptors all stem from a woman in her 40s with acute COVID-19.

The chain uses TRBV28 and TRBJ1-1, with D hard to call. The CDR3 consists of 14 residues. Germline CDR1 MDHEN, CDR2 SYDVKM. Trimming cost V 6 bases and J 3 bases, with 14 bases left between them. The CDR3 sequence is CASSPHGDHTEAFF. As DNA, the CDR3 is TGTGCCAGCAGCCCCCATGGAGACCACACTGAAGCTTTCTTT.

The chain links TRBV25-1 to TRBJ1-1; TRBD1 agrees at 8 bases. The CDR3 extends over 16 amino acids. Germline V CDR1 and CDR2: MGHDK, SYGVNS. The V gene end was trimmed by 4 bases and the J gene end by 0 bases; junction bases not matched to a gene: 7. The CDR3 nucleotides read TGTGCCAGCAGTGCCGGACAGGGCCGAATGAACACTGAAGCTTTCTTT. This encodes CASSAGQGRMNTEAFF.

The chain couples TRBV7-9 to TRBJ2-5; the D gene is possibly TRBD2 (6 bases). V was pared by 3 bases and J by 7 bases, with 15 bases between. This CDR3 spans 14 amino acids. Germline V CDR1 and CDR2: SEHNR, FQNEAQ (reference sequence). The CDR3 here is CASSLERDSPTQYF. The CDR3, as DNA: TGTGCCAGCAGCTTGGAACGGGACTCCCCGACCCAGTACTTC.

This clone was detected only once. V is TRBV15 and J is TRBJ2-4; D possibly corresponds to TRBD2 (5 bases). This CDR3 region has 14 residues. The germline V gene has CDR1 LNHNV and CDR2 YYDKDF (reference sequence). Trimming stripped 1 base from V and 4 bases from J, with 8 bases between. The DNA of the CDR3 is TGTGCCACCAGCAGAGTCACTAGTAAAAACATTCAGTACTTC. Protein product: CATSRVTSKNIQYF.

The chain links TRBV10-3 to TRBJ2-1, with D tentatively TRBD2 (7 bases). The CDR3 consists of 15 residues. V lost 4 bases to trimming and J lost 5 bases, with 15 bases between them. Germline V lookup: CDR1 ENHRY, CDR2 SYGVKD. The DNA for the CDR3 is TGTGCCATCAGTGTAGCACAGGGAGGGAACAATGAGCAGTTCTTC. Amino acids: CAISVAQGGNNEQFF.

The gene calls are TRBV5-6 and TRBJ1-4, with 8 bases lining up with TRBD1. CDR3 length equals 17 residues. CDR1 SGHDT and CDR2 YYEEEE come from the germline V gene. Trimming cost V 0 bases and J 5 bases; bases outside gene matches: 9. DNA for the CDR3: TGTGCCAGCAGCTTGGGGGGCTCCGGGACAGGAAATGAAAAACTGTTTTTT. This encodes CASSLGGSGTGNEKLFF. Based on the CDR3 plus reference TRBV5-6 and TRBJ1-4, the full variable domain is DAGVTQSPTHLIKTRGQQVTLRCSPKSGHDTVSWYQQALGQGPQFIFQYYEEEERQRGNFPDRFSGHQFPNYSSELNVNALLLGDSALYLCASSLGGSGTGNEKLFFGSGTQLSVL.

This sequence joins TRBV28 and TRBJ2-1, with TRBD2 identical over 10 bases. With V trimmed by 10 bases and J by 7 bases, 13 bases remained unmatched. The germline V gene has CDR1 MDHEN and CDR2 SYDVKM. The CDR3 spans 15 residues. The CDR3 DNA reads TGTGCCACCCAGCGGGGGGGCCTTATCGGGAATGAGCAGTTCTTC. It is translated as CATQRGGLIGNEQFF.

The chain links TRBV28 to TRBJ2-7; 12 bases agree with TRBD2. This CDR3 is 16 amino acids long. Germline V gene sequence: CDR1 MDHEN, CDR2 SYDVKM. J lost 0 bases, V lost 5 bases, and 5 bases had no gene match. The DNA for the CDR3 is TGTGCCAGCAGTCCCCTAGCGGGAGGGCCCTCCTACGAGCAGTACTTC. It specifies CASSPLAGGPSYEQYF.

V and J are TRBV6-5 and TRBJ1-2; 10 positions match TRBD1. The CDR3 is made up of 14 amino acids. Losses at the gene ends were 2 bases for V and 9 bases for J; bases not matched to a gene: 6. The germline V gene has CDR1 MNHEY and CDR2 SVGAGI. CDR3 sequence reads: CASSYKGQGMRYTF. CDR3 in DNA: TGTGCCAGCAGTTACAAGGGACAGGGGATGCGCTACACCTTC.

For the CDR3, the DNA is TGTGCCACCGTAGCGGCGACTGAAGCTTTCTTT. Residues: CATVAATEAFF. This sequence joins TRBV6-6 and TRBJ1-1; D is unclear. Germline V lookup: CDR1 MNHNY, CDR2 SVGAGI (reference sequence). Trimming left V 10 bases short and J 5 bases short, with 11 bases between. The CDR3 is 11 residues long.